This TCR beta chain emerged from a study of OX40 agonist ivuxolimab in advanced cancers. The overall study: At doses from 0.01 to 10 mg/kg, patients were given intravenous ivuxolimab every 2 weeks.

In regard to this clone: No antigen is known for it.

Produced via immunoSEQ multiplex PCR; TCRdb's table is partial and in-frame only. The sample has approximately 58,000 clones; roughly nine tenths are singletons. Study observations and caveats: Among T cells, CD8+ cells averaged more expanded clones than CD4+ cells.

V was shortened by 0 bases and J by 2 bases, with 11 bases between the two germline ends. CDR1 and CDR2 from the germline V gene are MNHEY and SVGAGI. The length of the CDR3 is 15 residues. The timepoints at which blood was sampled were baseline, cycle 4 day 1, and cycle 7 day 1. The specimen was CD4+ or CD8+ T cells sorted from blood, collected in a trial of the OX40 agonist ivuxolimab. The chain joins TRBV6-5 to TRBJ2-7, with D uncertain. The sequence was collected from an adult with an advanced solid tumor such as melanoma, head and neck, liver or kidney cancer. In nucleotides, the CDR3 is TGTGCCAGCAGTTACTCTGGCGGAGCCGCCTACGAGCAGTACTTC. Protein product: CASSYSGGAAYEQYF.